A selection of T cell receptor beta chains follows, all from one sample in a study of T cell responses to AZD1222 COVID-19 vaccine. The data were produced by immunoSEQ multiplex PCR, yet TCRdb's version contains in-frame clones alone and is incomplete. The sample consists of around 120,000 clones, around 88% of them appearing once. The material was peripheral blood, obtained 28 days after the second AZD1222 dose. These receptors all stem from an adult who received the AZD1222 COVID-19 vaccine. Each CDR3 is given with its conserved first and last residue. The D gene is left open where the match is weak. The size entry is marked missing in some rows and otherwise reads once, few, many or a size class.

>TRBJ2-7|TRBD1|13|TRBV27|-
TGTGCCAGCAGTCCAAGGACAGGGTACGAGCAGTACTTC
CASSPRTGYEQYF
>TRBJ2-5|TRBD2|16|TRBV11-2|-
TGTGCCAGCAGCTTAGTTGGGGGAGGGCCTTGGGAGACCCAGTACTTC
CASSLVGGGPWETQYF
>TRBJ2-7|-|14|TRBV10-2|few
TGCGCCAGCAGTGTTGGGACACTCACCTACGAGCAGTACTTC
CASSVGTLTYEQYF
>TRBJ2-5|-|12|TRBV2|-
TGTGCCAGCACAACTCTTCAAGAGACCCAGTACTTC
CASTTLQETQYF
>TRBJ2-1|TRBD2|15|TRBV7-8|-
TGTGCCAGCAGCTCGGGGACTAGCGCTTACAATGAGCAGTTCTTC
CASSSGTSAYNEQFF
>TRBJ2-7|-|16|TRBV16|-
TGTGCCAGCAGCCCAGCTCTATTAGGGAACTCCTACGAGCAGTACTTC
CASSPALLGNSYEQYF
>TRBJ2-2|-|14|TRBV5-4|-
TGTGCCAGCAGCACGGCGGAGAACACCGGGGAGCTGTTTTTT
CASSTAENTGELFF
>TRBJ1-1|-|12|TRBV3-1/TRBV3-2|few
TGTGCCAGCAGTCGTCTGAACACTGAAGCTTTCTTT
CASSRLNTEAFF
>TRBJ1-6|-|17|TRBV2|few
TGTGCCAGCAGTGGATGGGCCAAAAGCTCCTATAATTCACCCCTCCACTTT
CASSGWAKSSYNSPLHF
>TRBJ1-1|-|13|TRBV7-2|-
TGTGCCAGCAGCTTGGGGGGCCAGGATGAAGCTTTCTTT
CASSLGGQDEAFF
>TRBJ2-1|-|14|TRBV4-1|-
TGCGCCAGCAGCCGCTTACAGGGAAACAATGAGCAGTTCTTC
CASSRLQGNNEQFF
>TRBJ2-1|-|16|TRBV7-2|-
TGTGCCAGCAGCCCGCCTGGAGGCCGCTCCTACAATGAGCAGTTCTTC
CASSPPGGRSYNEQFF
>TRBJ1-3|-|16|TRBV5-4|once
TGTGCCAGCAGCCAACATGCTCCAGGGTTCGGAAACACCATATATTTT
CASSQHAPGFGNTIYF
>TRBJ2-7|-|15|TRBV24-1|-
TGTGCCACCAGTGATGCGATCAACCCTTCCTACGAGCAGTACTTC
CATSDAINPSYEQYF
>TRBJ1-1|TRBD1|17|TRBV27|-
TGTGCCAGCAGTGCAAACAACCTCTGGACAGGGAACACTGAAGCTTTCTTT
CASSANNLWTGNTEAFF